Listed below are T cell receptor beta chains from one sample, sequenced in a study of type 1 regulatory T cells. TCRdb recomputed calls from the reads with MiXCR, one row per CDR3 protein. Here the sample spans about 65,000 distinct CDR3 sequences, around 49% being singletons. No antigen is known for these receptors. What was sequenced was cultured non-Tr1 T cells, either the whole culture or a sorted T cell fraction (not recorded which). The origin of the receptors is a human donor in good health. CDR3s include the opening cysteine and the closing phenylalanine or tryptophan. The D gene is left open where the match is weak. Rows may omit the clone size; those that give it use once, few, many or a size class.

size	J	V	D	length	CDR3	DNA
-	TRBJ1-2	TRBV20-1	TRBD1	14	CSAPTPGQGEGYTF	TGCAGTGCGCCTACACCGGGACAGGGGGAGGGCTACACCTTC
few	TRBJ2-1	TRBV5-1	TRBD2	14	CASSLSGGYNEQFF	TGCGCCAGCAGTCTTAGCGGGGGGTACAATGAGCAGTTCTTC
-	TRBJ2-2	TRBV12-3/TRBV12-4	TRBD1	16	CASRVRQGAWTGELFF	TGTGCCAGCAGGGTCAGACAGGGGGCTTGGACCGGGGAGCTGTTTTTT
-	TRBJ2-1	TRBV28	TRBD2	16	CASSLHSGGPYNEQFF	TGTGCCAGCAGTTTACATAGCGGGGGGCCCTACAATGAGCAGTTCTTC
few	TRBJ1-2	TRBV12-3/TRBV12-4	-	13	CASTPTPNYGYTF	TGTGCCAGCACACCGACCCCTAACTATGGCTACACCTTC
few	TRBJ2-7	TRBV7-2	TRBD2	13	CASAPAGGYEQYF	TGTGCCAGCGCACCGGCGGGGGGCTACGAGCAGTACTTC
-	TRBJ2-1	TRBV20-1	-	17	CSARDWAGFSSYNEQFF	TGCAGTGCTAGAGACTGGGCAGGATTCAGCTCCTACAATGAGCAGTTCTTC
-	TRBJ1-1	TRBV6-2/TRBV6-3	-	13	CASSYTSLPSAFF	TGTGCCAGCAGTTACACCAGCCTCCCCTCAGCTTTCTTT
-	TRBJ1-3	TRBV2	TRBD1	13	CASSEPPLTGLGF	TGTGCCAGCAGTGAGCCCCCGCTGACAGGGCTCGGTTTT
once	TRBJ2-7	TRBV6-1	-	15	CASSAEARGFYEQYF	TGTGCCAGCAGTGCTGAGGCCCGCGGCTTCTACGAGCAGTACTTC
-	TRBJ2-4	TRBV2	TRBD1	14	CASSSRGQGAIQYF	TGTGCCAGCAGCTCAAGGGGACAGGGTGCCATTCAGTACTTC
few	TRBJ2-7	TRBV11-3	-	13	CASRGGRSYEQYF	TGTGCCAGCAGGGGGGGACGGTCCTACGAGCAGTACTTC
few	TRBJ2-5	TRBV7-9	-	15	CASSSGNSGAETQYF	TGTGCCAGCAGCTCAGGGAATTCGGGTGCGGAGACCCAGTACTTC
-	TRBJ2-4	TRBV12-3/TRBV12-4	-	13	CACSFAGVGIQYF	TGTGCCTGCAGTTTTGCGGGTGTCGGCATTCAGTACTTC
once	TRBJ2-1	TRBV4-2	-	17	CASSAHPSRGASNEQFF	TGTGCCAGCAGCGCACACCCTAGCAGGGGGGCCTCGAATGAGCAGTTCTTC
-	TRBJ2-1	TRBV5-4	TRBD1	14	CASTRQGAINEQFF	TGTGCCAGCACCAGACAGGGAGCGATCAATGAGCAGTTCTTC
once	TRBJ2-2	TRBV27	TRBD2	19	CASSLRARTRSPSTGELFF	TGTGCCAGCAGTTTAAGGGCCAGGACTAGATCCCCGAGCACCGGGGAGCTGTTTTTT